This TCR beta chain was captured by sequencing in a study of blood T cell repertoires in COVID-19. Study-wide context: Italy, Spain and the United States were the sources of the convalescent and acute COVID-19 samples. From T cells, B-cell-depleted T cells, or PBMCs came the material, which was cDNA or gDNA.

Followed over time, Seattle patients had been enrolled while infection was active. Germline V gives CDR1 SQVTM, CDR2 ANQGSEA. The CDR3 is made up of 13 amino acids. V lost 4 bases and J lost 4, with 13 bases in between. Original handling: Reference gene primer amplification in the assay estimated nucleated cell counts. Repertoires were generated with immunoSEQ multiplex PCR, while TCRdb's copy carries only in-frame clones and drops some. For V, J and clone size, that table is used; D and trimming come from the DNA. Of 150,000 or so clones listed, around 85% are singletons. Sequenced material: peripheral blood. The clonotype was recovered from a woman aged 55 to 70 with COVID-19, enrolled during active disease. The chain has TRBV29-1 and TRBJ1-1; D is unresolved. DNA of the CDR3: TGCAGCGTTGGAGGTTTGGCGGGCACTGAAGCTTTCTTT. It translates to CSVGGLAGTEAFF.